What follows is one T cell receptor beta chain and its context. The data derive from a study of blood T cell repertoires in COVID-19. The CDR3 runs to 12 residues. V shed 1 base and J shed 6 bases, with 6 bases lying between them. Germline CDR1 is SGHAT and CDR2 is FQNNGV. The table came from immunoSEQ multiplex PCR; TCRdb's copy has only in-frame clones and leaves some out. The sample records roughly 430,000 clones, roughly 88% being singletons. The sample was PBMCs or T cells enriched from blood (not recorded which). J is TRBJ1-2 and V is TRBV11-2, with D uncertain. The receptor comes from a woman aged 40 to 50 with acute COVID-19. The DNA of the CDR3 is TGTGCCAGCAGCTTAGGCCAGGATGGCTACACCTTC. Protein sequence: CASSLGQDGYTF.